This T cell receptor (beta chain) was retrieved from a study of T cell responses to AZD1222 COVID-19 vaccine. Findings of the study overall: A mostly white British donor set with more females was recruited, and clonal diversity was possibly underestimated. Just a handful of AZD1222 recipients tested seropositive at baseline. Regions left unmutated in variants are reportedly the target of nearly half of spike-specific TCRs.

The table came from immunoSEQ multiplex PCR; TCRdb's copy has only in-frame clones and leaves some out. The data show roughly 140,000 clones, 88% seen once. As for this clone: Its specificity is not known.

CDR1 is SGHRS and CDR2 is YFSETQ in the germline V gene. The CDR3 spans 15 residues. Deletions cut 0 bases from V and 2 bases from J, with 11 bases between. The origin of this receptor is an adult in good health. The sample consisted of peripheral blood, taken on day 0 of MenACWY control vaccination. The chain has TRBV5-1 and TRBJ1-1; D is unresolved. Here the CDR3 reads CASSLGWQDNTEAFF. The CDR3, as DNA: TGCGCCAGCAGCTTGGGGTGGCAGGACAACACTGAAGCTTTCTTT.